Ten or more counts support the clone carrying this T cell receptor (beta chain). This entry belongs to a study of T-cell memory formation after mild COVID-19. V lost 2 bases to trimming and J lost 0 bases; unmatched junction nucleotides: 7. The germline V gene encodes CDR1 LGHDT and CDR2 YNNKEL (reference sequence). This CDR3 is 17 amino acids long. The 5'RACE method, run with constant-segment primers, produced TCR alpha and TCR beta cDNA libraries (carrying sample barcodes and UMIs). TCRdb re-analysed the 5' RACE reads in MiXCR, keeping a single row per CDR3 protein. Here the sample spans 470,000 or so distinct CDR3 sequences, over 15% being singletons.

The clonotype comes from an adult woman who had mild COVID-19 (a few samples of this study predate the infection). Cell type and time point are not known. Input material: PBMCs or a T cell subset sorted from them (not recorded which). V is TRBV3-1 and J is TRBJ2-7; 10 bases line up with TRBD2. The CDR3, as DNA: TGTGCCAGCAGCCAAAATAGCGGGGGGCCCAACTCCTACGAGCAGTACTTC. Translating it yields CASSQNSGGPNSYEQYF.